This T cell receptor beta chain was sequenced in a study of blood T cell repertoires in COVID-19. Study summary: The United States, Italy and Spain provided the acute and convalescent COVID-19 samples. Sources were T cells, B-cell-depleted T cells, or PBMCs; the material itself was cDNA or gDNA.

Source study methods: Amplification of reference gene primers provided the estimated nucleated cell counts. TCRdb's table, derived via immunoSEQ multiplex PCR, lists solely in-frame clones and lacks some. That table furnishes V, J and clone size, whereas the DNA furnished D and trimming. The sample shows under 200,000 clones, about 83% of them seen only once. CDR3 length equals 18 residues. The V gene end was trimmed by 0 bases and the J gene end by 0 bases; junction bases not matched to a gene: 6. Germline V CDR1 and CDR2: KGHDR, SFDVKD. This rearrangement joins TRBV24-1 to TRBJ1-4, with 7 nucleotides matching TRBD1. The source is a man aged 35 to 55 who had recovered from COVID-19. Specimen: peripheral blood. The CDR3 loop reads CATSDLQDRDPTNEKLFF. The CDR3 DNA sequence: TGTGCCACCAGTGATTTGCAAGACAGGGACCCAACTAATGAAAAACTGTTTTTT.